These 26 T cell receptor beta chains share one sample of origin, sequenced in a study of T cell responses to AZD1222 COVID-19 vaccine. TCRdb keeps only in-frame clones here, not all; method: immunoSEQ multiplex PCR. The sample contains 180,000 or so clones, under 95% of which appear only once. The sequenced sample was peripheral blood, obtained 28 days after the second AZD1222 dose. All receptors come from an adult who received the AZD1222 COVID-19 vaccine.

CDR3 bases: TGTGCCAGCTGGGGGCTAGCGGAGTACAATGAGCAGTTCTTC. Protein sequence: CASWGLAEYNEQFF. The chain employs TRBV6-6 and TRBJ2-1; perhaps TRBD2 as D (7 bases). Germline V CDR1 and CDR2: MNHNY, SVGAGI (reference sequence). The CDR3 runs 14 residues. Trimming took 8 bases from V and 4 from J, leaving 15 bases between them.

The chain links TRBV27 to TRBJ1-5; D unclear. V lost 6 bases to trimming and J lost 0 bases, with 12 bases between them. CDR1 MNHEY and CDR2 SMNVEV come from the germline V gene (reference sequence). This CDR3 spans 15 amino acids. CDR3 protein: CASSPQTNSNQPQHF. CDR3 bases: TGTGCCAGCAGCCCACAGACTAATAGCAATCAGCCCCAGCATTTT.

CDR3 nucleotide sequence: TGTGCCAGCAGTCCCCTGGGGGGCCTCCTGGCGAACACTGAAGCTTTCTTT. Its translation: CASSPLGGLLANTEAFF. The rearrangement uses TRBV28 and TRBJ1-1; D may be TRBD1 (6 bases). V lost 5 bases to trimming and J lost 1 base, with 20 bases between them. Germline V gene sequence: CDR1 MDHEN, CDR2 SYDVKM. The CDR3 has 17 residues.

V usage is TRBV24-1 and J usage is TRBJ1-2, with unresolved D. The length of the CDR3 is 16 residues. V lost 1 base and J lost 5, with 16 bases in between. CDR1 and CDR2 from the germline V gene are KGHDR and SFDVKD. The CDR3 is CATSDFGRTALYGYTF. DNA of the CDR3: TGTGCCACCAGTGATTTCGGCCGAACAGCTTTATATGGCTACACCTTC.

The chain has TRBV27 and TRBJ1-2; D not certain. The CDR3 runs to 13 residues. V lost 3 bases to trimming and J lost 6 bases, with 11 bases between them. CDR1 MNHEY and CDR2 SMNVEV come from the germline V gene (reference sequence). This CDR3 reads CASSFSTGNGYTF. The CDR3 region has the DNA TGTGCCAGCAGTTTTTCAACTGGAAATGGCTACACCTTC.

The J gene is TRBJ2-3, the V gene TRBV10-3; 9 bases map to TRBD2. In germline, CDR1 is ENHRY, CDR2 SYGVKD. The CDR3 contains 19 residues. V lost 2 bases to trimming and J lost 5 bases; unmatched junction nucleotides: 17. The CDR3 DNA reads TGTGCCATCAGTGAGCCCACGGGCCCCGCTAGCGGGGTCGGAGATACGCAGTATTTT. This codes for CAISEPTGPASGVGDTQYF.

The V gene is TRBV6-5, the J gene TRBJ2-5, with unresolved D. Germline V gene sequence: CDR1 MNHEY, CDR2 SVGAGI. This CDR3 is built from 12 residues. Trimming shortened V by 0 bases and J by 5 bases, and 4 bases separated the two germline ends. CDR3 sequence: CASSYSMETQYF. CDR3 coding DNA: TGTGCCAGCAGTTACTCGATGGAGACCCAGTACTTC.

The V and J genes are TRBV30 and TRBJ1-6; D possibly corresponds to TRBD1 (6 bases). The germline V and J ends were trimmed by 2 bases and 8 bases, with 19 bases remaining between them. The length of the CDR3 is 16 residues. CDR1 is GTSNPN and CDR2 is SVGIG in the germline V gene (reference sequence). CDR3 sequence reads: CAWSPGRGTRDSPLHF. DNA for the CDR3: TGTGCCTGGAGTCCGGGCAGGGGAACCAGGGATTCACCCCTCCACTTT.

This clone was picked up one time. This chain connects TRBV24-1 to TRBJ2-3, with TRBD2 matching over 14 bases. Germline V gene data show CDR1 as KGHDR and CDR2 as SFDVKD. The CDR3 consists of 16 residues. J was trimmed by 5 bases and V by 6 bases; bases with no gene match: 6. This CDR3 is CATSSGLAGGGDTQYF. The DNA of the CDR3 is TGTGCCACCAGTTCAGGACTAGCGGGGGGAGGAGATACGCAGTATTTT.

J is TRBJ2-1 and V is TRBV5-6; 11 positions match TRBD1. This CDR3 contains 15 residues. Germline loops: CDR1 SGHDT, CDR2 YYEEEE. V lost 2 bases and J lost 6; bases outside the gene matches: 4. The CDR3 region has the DNA TGTGCCAGCAGCTTCGGGACAGGGGGGGTCAATGAGCAGTTCTTC. Protein sequence: CASSFGTGGVNEQFF.

The chain recombines TRBV5-1 with TRBJ2-1, with no clear D. CDR1 SGHRS and CDR2 YFSETQ come from the germline V gene. The CDR3 covers 13 residues. The V end lost 3 bases, the J end lost 8 bases, and 12 bases lay between the germline ends. The CDR3 DNA reads as TGCGCCAGCAGCTCCCCCGACGAGGATGAGCAGTTCTTC. This sequence encodes CASSSPDEDEQFF.

J is TRBJ1-1 and V is TRBV7-2, with 7 positions matching TRBD1. CDR3 size: 14 residues. V was pared by 6 bases and J by 0 bases, with 4 bases of the junction left unmatched. CDR1 is SGHTA and CDR2 is FQGNSA in the germline V gene. The CDR3 spells CASRRDRLNTEAFF. Here the CDR3 DNA reads TGTGCCAGCAGAAGGGACAGATTGAACACTGAAGCTTTCTTT.

V usage is TRBV12-3 or TRBV12-4 and J usage is TRBJ1-1; D remains ambiguous. The CDR3 spans 13 residues. V lost 1 base and J 7 bases, leaving 10 bases between the germline ends. CDR3 region: CASSLGAGLEAFF. The CDR3 nucleotides read TGTGCCAGCAGTTTAGGGGCAGGCCTTGAAGCTTTCTTT.

The chain carries TRBV30 and TRBJ1-2; D possibly corresponds to TRBD1 (5 bases). The CDR3 has 13 residues. V lost 4 bases to trimming and J lost 1 base, with 10 bases between them. CDR1 GTSNPN and CDR2 SVGIG come from the germline V gene (reference sequence). The CDR3 DNA follows: TGTGCCTGGATTACGGGGGGTAACTATGGCTACACCTTC. It translates to CAWITGGNYGYTF.

On this clone itself: An end of the junction does not agree with germline; a read error may underlie this. V gene TRBV29-1 combines with J gene TRBJ1-1; no clear D. Germline V gene lookup returns CDR1 SQVTM and CDR2 ANQGSEA. This CDR3 contains 13 residues. CDR3 residues: CSVEFLENPEAFF. The CDR3 DNA sequence: TGCAGCGTCGAGTTCCTAGAGAACCCTGAAGCTTTCTTT. Full variable domain (remainder filled in from reference TRBV29-1 and TRBJ1-1): SAVISQKPSRDICQRGTSLTIQCQVDSQVTMMFWYRQQPGQSLTLIATANQGSEATYESGFVIDKFPISRPNLTFSTLTVSNMSPEDSSIYLCSVEFLENPEAFFGQGTRLTVV.

The chain combines TRBV14 with TRBJ2-1, with TRBD2 matching over 7 bases. This CDR3 has 16 amino acids. The V segment lost 1 base and the J segment 7 bases; nucleotides outside the gene matches: 10. CDR1 and CDR2 (germline): SGHDN, FVKESK. The CDR3 region has the DNA TGTGCCAGCAGCCAAGGTAGCGGACTAGACTTAAATGAGCAGTTCTTC. Translating gives CASSQGSGLDLNEQFF. The full variable domain, rest sourced from reference TRBV14 and TRBJ2-1, is EAGVTQFPSHSVIEKGQTVTLRCDPISGHDNLYWYRRVMGKEIKFLLHFVKESKQDESGMPNNRFLAERTGGTYSTLKVQPAELEDSGVYFCASSQGSGLDLNEQFFGPGTRLTVL.

This chain uses TRBV29-1 with TRBJ1-2; TRBD1 matches at 7 bases. This CDR3 has 14 residues. V shed 2 bases, J shed 7 bases, and the junction held 10 bases outside the gene matches. Germline V CDR1 and CDR2: SQVTM, ANQGSEA. The CDR3 region is CSVERPDRVGGYTF. Written as DNA, the CDR3 is TGCAGCGTTGAACGGCCCGACAGGGTTGGTGGCTACACCTTC.

On this clone: In the same sample, other DNA sequences code for this CDR3. The chain couples TRBV5-1 to TRBJ1-4, with 7 bases aligning to TRBD1. Losses at the gene ends were 4 bases for V and 7 bases for J; bases not matched to a gene: 7. Looked up from germline, CDR1 is SGHRS and CDR2 is YFSETQ. This CDR3 is built from 14 residues. CDR3 sequence: CASSPRQGGEKLFF. CDR3 DNA sequence: TGCGCCAGCAGCCCCCGACAGGGTGGTGAAAAACTGTTTTTT.

On this clone: The sample contains more than one DNA sequence encoding this CDR3. This chain joins TRBV20-1 and TRBJ1-5; perhaps TRBD1 as D (5 bases). Germline CDR1 is DFQATT and CDR2 is SNEGSKA (reference sequence). Trimming removed 3 bases at V and 0 bases at J, with 9 bases between. The CDR3 contains 14 residues. The CDR3 nucleotides are TGCAGTGCTAGTAGAGGGGATAGCAATCAGCCCCAGCATTTT. Its protein is CSASRGDSNQPQHF.

The chain has TRBV28 and TRBJ1-1, with a weak D call TRBD1 (5 bases). The CDR3 runs 14 residues. Trimming pared 4 bases from V and 1 base from J, leaving 10 bases between. In germline, CDR1 is MDHEN, CDR2 SYDVKM. CDR3 nucleotide sequence: TGTGCCAGCAGTTCGCAGGGAACGAACACTGAAGCTTTCTTT. Encoded protein: CASSSQGTNTEAFF.

V and J are TRBV6-5 and TRBJ1-6, with a weak D call TRBD1 (6 bases). With 4 bases removed from V and 7 bases from J, the gap between germline ends came to 8 bases. Looked up from germline, CDR1 is MNHEY and CDR2 is SVGAGI. The CDR3 is 13 residues long. The CDR3 here is CASSLQGNSPLHF. CDR3 DNA sequence: TGTGCCAGCAGTTTACAGGGAAATTCACCCCTCCACTTT.

This sequence joins TRBV12-3 or TRBV12-4 and TRBJ1-2; D is ambiguous. V was clipped by 3 bases and J by 4 bases, with 9 bases between them. This CDR3 is built from 13 residues. DNA for the CDR3: TGTGCCAGCAGTTTTTCCGGCGGCTATGGCTACACCTTC. This sequence encodes CASSFSGGYGYTF.

The rearrangement joins TRBV7-2 to TRBJ2-3; tentative D call: TRBD2 (7 bases). Deletions cut 5 bases from V and 2 bases from J, with 17 bases between. This CDR3 has 16 amino acids. CDR1 and CDR2 (germline): SGHTA, FQGNSA. CDR3 sequence reads: CASSRVAGAPTDTQYF. The CDR3 bases are TGTGCCAGCAGCCGGGTTGCGGGGGCCCCCACAGATACGCAGTATTTT.

The CDR3 DNA reads as TGTGCCAGTAGTAGCCCCTTAGTCTGGGGCTCCTACGAGCAGTACTTC. It encodes CASSSPLVWGSYEQYF. The chain recombines TRBV19 with TRBJ2-7, with D unclear. Germline CDR1 LNHDA, CDR2 SQIVND (reference sequence). V lost 4 bases, J lost 0 bases, and 16 bases lay in between. This CDR3 spans 16 amino acids.

This clone was detected a few times. CDR3 sequence: CASRGQGSTGELFF. DNA of the CDR3: TGTGCCAGCAGAGGACAGGGTTCGACCGGGGAGCTGTTTTTT. The rearrangement uses TRBV6-4 and TRBJ2-2, with 8 bases that match TRBD1. The V and J ends lost 6 bases and 5 bases, in that order; junction bases with no gene match: 5. There are 14 residues in the CDR3. CDR1 and CDR2 from the germline V gene are MRHNA and SNTAGT.

The chain has TRBV4-1 and TRBJ2-7; perhaps TRBD2 as D (5 bases). CDR1 MGHRA and CDR2 YSYEKL come from the germline V gene. The CDR3 is 14 amino acids. Trimming shortened V by 1 base and J by 1 base, and 8 bases separated the two germline ends. The CDR3 nucleotides read TGCGCCAGCAGCCAAGTAAGCGGTTCCTACGAGCAGTACTTC. Translated, it gives CASSQVSGSYEQYF.